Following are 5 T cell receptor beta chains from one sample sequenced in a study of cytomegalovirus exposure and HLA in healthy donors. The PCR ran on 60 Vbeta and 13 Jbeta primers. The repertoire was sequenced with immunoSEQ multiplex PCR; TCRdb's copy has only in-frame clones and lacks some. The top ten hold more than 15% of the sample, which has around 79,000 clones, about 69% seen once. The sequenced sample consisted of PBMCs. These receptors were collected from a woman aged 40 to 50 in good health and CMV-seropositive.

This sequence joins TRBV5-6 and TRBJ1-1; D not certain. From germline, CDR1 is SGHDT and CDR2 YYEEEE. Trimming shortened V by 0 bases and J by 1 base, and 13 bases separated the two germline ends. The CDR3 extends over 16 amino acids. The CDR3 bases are TGTGCCAGCAGCTTGGTTCACCCAGCGGAGAACACTGAAGCTTTCTTT. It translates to CASSLVHPAENTEAFF. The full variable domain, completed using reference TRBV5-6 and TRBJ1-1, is DAGVTQSPTHLIKTRGQQVTLRCSPKSGHDTVSWYQQALGQGPQFIFQYYEEEERQRGNFPDRFSGHQFPNYSSELNVNALLLGDSALYLCASSLVHPAENTEAFFGQGTRLTVV.

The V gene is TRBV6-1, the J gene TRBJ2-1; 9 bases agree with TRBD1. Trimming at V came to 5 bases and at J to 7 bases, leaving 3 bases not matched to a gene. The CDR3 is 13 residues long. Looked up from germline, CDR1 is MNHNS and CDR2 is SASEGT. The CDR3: CASSRTGENEQFF. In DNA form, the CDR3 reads TGTGCCAGCAGTCGGACAGGGGAAAATGAGCAGTTCTTC.

As DNA, the CDR3 is TGTGCCAGCAGCTTCCACCGGACTAGCGGCCAAGAGACCCAGTACTTC. Protein sequence: CASSFHRTSGQETQYF. This rearrangement joins TRBV7-8 to TRBJ2-5, with 10 bases that match TRBD2. Germline assignment: CDR1 SGHVS and CDR2 FQNEAQ. J lost 1 base, V lost 3 bases, and 5 bases had no gene match. This CDR3 has 16 residues.

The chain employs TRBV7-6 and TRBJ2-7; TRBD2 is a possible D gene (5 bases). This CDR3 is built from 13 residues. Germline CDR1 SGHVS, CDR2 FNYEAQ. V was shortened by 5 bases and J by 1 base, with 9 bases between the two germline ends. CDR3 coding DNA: TGTGCCAGCAGCCCGAGGGTTTCCTACGAGCAGTACTTC. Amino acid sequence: CASSPRVSYEQYF.

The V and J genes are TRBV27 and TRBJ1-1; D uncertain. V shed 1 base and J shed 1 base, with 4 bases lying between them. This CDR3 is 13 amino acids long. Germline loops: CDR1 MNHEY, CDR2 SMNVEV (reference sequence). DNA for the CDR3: TGTGCCAGCAGTTTATACAGGAACACTGAAGCTTTCTTT. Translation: CASSLYRNTEAFF.